Included here is one T cell receptor beta chain sequence, with context. Its specificity is unknown. This entry is derived from a study of cytomegalovirus exposure and HLA in healthy donors. Study results and limitations: Most TCRs appeared rarely, but some public TCRs recurred in many donors.

Unmatched junction bases numbered 12, after V lost 5 bases and J lost 4 bases. Per germline, CDR1 LNHDA and CDR2 SQIVND (reference sequence). The CDR3 is 16 amino acids. 13 Jbeta primers and 60 Vbeta primers were used for the PCR. Method: immunoSEQ multiplex PCR; TCRdb's copy keeps in-frame clones and lacks some. In total, the table holds some 110,000 clones. This chain links TRBV19 with TRBJ2-7, with 9 bases aligning to TRBD1. Input material: PBMCs. This TCR was recovered from a man aged 30 to 45 in good health and CMV-seronegative. The CDR3 DNA follows: TGTGCCAGTAGTCCCCGAAAGGACAGGGGACAATACGAGCAGTACTTC. This encodes CASSPRKDRGQYEQYF.